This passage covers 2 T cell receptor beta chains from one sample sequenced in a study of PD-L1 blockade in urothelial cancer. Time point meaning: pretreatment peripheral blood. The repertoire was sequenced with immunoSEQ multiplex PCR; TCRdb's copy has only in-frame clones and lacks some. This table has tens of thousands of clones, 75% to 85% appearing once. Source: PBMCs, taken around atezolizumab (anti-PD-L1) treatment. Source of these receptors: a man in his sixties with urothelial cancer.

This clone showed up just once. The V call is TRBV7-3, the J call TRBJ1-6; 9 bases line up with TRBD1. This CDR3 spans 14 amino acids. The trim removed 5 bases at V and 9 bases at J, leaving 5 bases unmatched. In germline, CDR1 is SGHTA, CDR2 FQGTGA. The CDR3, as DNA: TGTGCCAGCAGCAGCACAGGGGGCCGTTCACCCCTCCACTTT. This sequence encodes CASSSTGGRSPLHF.

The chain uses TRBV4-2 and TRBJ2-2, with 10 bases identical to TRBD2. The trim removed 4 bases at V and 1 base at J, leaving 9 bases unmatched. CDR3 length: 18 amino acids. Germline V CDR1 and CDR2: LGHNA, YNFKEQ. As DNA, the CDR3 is TGTGCCAGCAGCCGAGCCCCTAGCGGGGGCCGGAACACCGGGGAGCTGTTTTTT. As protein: CASSRAPSGGRNTGELFF.